This passage covers 26 T cell receptor beta chains from one sample sequenced in a study of blood T cell repertoires in COVID-19. Produced via immunoSEQ multiplex PCR; TCRdb's table is partial and in-frame only. The table has fewer than 350,000 clones, roughly 89% seen once. Sequencing was carried out using peripheral blood. The source is a man aged 30 to 45 with COVID-19, enrolled during active disease.

V usage is TRBV21-1 and J usage is TRBJ1-4; the D call of TRBD1 is as the table states it, not checked on the DNA. TRBV21-1 is a listed pseudogene. The length of the CDR3 is 15 residues. CDR3 in DNA: TGTGCCAGCAGCAAAGATGGAACAGAGAATGAAAAACTGTTTTTT. Protein product: CASSKDGTENEKLFF.

Written as DNA, the CDR3 is TGTGCCAGCAGTTCCCAAGGACAGGGGCACACAGATACGCAGTATTTT. It translates to CASSSQGQGHTDTQYF. This chain connects TRBV27 to TRBJ2-3; 9 bases fit TRBD1. J lost 2 bases, V lost 4 bases, and 7 bases had no gene match. The CDR3 totals 16 residues. CDR1 MNHEY and CDR2 SMNVEV come from the germline V gene (reference sequence).

This chain uses TRBV6-5 with TRBJ2-7; perhaps TRBD2 as D (6 bases). Germline CDR1 and CDR2: MNHEY and SVGAGI. The CDR3 covers 15 residues. V was trimmed by 5 bases and J by 2 bases, leaving 16 bases between them. The CDR3 coding sequence is TGTGCCAGCAGTCCCTGGGGGGACTTCGCCTACGAGCAGTACTTC. Amino acids: CASSPWGDFAYEQYF.

The rearrangement joins TRBV7-7 to TRBJ2-3, with D possibly being TRBD1 (5 bases). CDR3 size: 15 residues. The germline V and J ends were trimmed by 0 bases and 1 base, with 8 bases remaining between them. Germline-derived CDR1 and CDR2 are SSHAT and FNYEAQ (reference sequence). CDR3 coding DNA: TGTGCCAGCAGCTTAGCTACAGGAGGCACAGATACGCAGTATTTT. Its protein is CASSLATGGTDTQYF. The variable domain in full, with the rest retrieved from reference TRBV7-7 and TRBJ2-3, is GAGVSQSPRYKVTKRGQDVTLRCDPISSHATLYWYQQALGQGPEFLTYFNYEAQPDKSGLPSDRFSAERPEGSISTLTIQRTEQRDSAMYRCASSLATGGTDTQYFGPGTRLTVL.

V is TRBV18 and J is TRBJ1-1, with D possibly matching TRBD1 (5 bases). Germline CDR1 is KGHSH and CDR2 is LQKENI. The CDR3 runs to 14 residues. V gave up 2 bases and J gave up 7 bases, with 14 bases separating them. CDR3 protein: CASSPADRTIEAFF. The CDR3 DNA is TGTGCCAGCTCACCAGCCGACAGAACAATTGAAGCTTTCTTT.

The chain uses TRBV30 and TRBJ2-2; TRBD2 aligns across 7 bases. The germline CDR1 and CDR2 sequences are GTSNPN and SVGIG (reference sequence). The CDR3 sequence is 17 residues long. Unmatched junction bases numbered 8, after V lost 0 bases and J lost 1 base. The CDR3 loop is CAWSVAGRVLNTGELFF. CDR3 sequence (DNA): TGTGCCTGGAGTGTCGCGGGGAGGGTTCTGAACACCGGGGAGCTGTTTTTT.

This clone occurred many times. J is TRBJ1-2 and V is TRBV5-1, with D perhaps matching TRBD1 (6 bases). Germline lookup yields CDR1 SGHRS and CDR2 YFSETQ. Trimming cost V 4 bases and J 2 bases, with 15 bases left between them. This CDR3 is 15 amino acids long. CDR3 nucleotide sequence: TGCGCCAGCAGCCCCAGGGGTTTGGAGAACTATGGCTACACCTTC. The encoded protein is CASSPRGLENYGYTF.

V and J are TRBV18 and TRBJ1-3; TRBD1 aligns across 11 bases. J lost 3 bases, V lost 5 bases, and 6 bases had no gene match. The CDR3 spans 16 residues. Germline lookup yields CDR1 KGHSH and CDR2 LQKENI. DNA of the CDR3: TGTGCCAGCTCATCGTCCGGGACAGGGGGTGGAAACACCATATATTTT. It translates to CASSSSGTGGGNTIYF.

The chain couples TRBV30 to TRBJ1-1, with TRBD1 as a possible D gene (6 bases). Trimming removed 0 bases at V and 5 bases at J, with 13 bases between. The CDR3 has 14 amino acids. CDR1 and CDR2 (germline): GTSNPN, SVGIG (reference sequence). CDR3 in amino acids: CAWSVGQGLTEAFF. DNA of the CDR3: TGTGCCTGGAGTGTGGGGCAGGGGTTGACTGAAGCTTTCTTT.

The chain joins TRBV28 to TRBJ1-4, with TRBD1 matching 8 bases. Germline V CDR1 and CDR2: MDHEN, SYDVKM. The J segment lost 6 bases and the V segment lost 4 bases, leaving 4 bases of the junction unmatched. The CDR3 contains 14 residues. CDR3 DNA: TGTGCCAGCAGTTCACCGGACAGGGATGAAAAACTGTTTTTT. Translating gives CASSSPDRDEKLFF.

This clone was counted between two and nine times. This rearrangement joins TRBV3-1 (or the pseudogene TRBV3-2) to TRBJ2-1; D is perhaps TRBD2 (5 bases). Germline loops: CDR1 LGHDT, CDR2 YNNKEL (reference sequence). V was pared by 2 bases and J by 5 bases, with 28 bases between. There are 20 residues in the CDR3. The CDR3 is CASSQFHPLGSVTRNNEQFF. CDR3 coding DNA: TGTGCCAGCAGCCAATTCCATCCCCTGGGGAGCGTGACACGGAACAATGAGCAGTTCTTC.

This chain connects TRBV18 to TRBJ1-1; tentatively, D is TRBD1 (6 bases). The V end was cut by 2 bases, the J end by 5 bases, with 12 bases between. The CDR3 consists of 14 residues. The germline gives CDR1 KGHSH, CDR2 LQKENI. The CDR3 DNA follows: TGTGCCAGCTCACCATGGGGGGGCAGGACTGAAGCTTTCTTT. Its protein is CASSPWGGRTEAFF.

The chain has TRBV28 and TRBJ1-6; TRBD1 agrees at 7 bases. After removal of 7 bases from V and 7 bases from J, the junction contained 4 bases not matched to a gene. Germline assignment: CDR1 MDHEN and CDR2 SYDVKM. This CDR3 contains 13 residues. CDR3 in DNA: TGTGCCAGCAAAAGGGGGCCGAATTCACCCCTCCACTTT. Translated, it gives CASKRGPNSPLHF. The whole variable domain, remainder taken from reference TRBV28 and TRBJ1-6, is DVKVTQSSRYLVKRTGEKVFLECVQDMDHENMFWYRQDPGLGLRLIYFSYDVKMKEKGDIPEGYSVSREKKERFSLILESASTNQTSMYLCASKRGPNSPLHFGNGTRLTVT.

The rearrangement uses TRBV30 and TRBJ2-7; 12 nucleotides agree with TRBD2. CDR1 is GTSNPN and CDR2 is SVGIG in the germline V gene (reference sequence). The CDR3 consists of 17 residues. Germline trimming cut 0 bases from V and 2 bases from J; bases unmatched to any gene: 8. In DNA, the CDR3 is TGTGCCTGGAGTGTACTCCCGGGACTAGCGGGCCCCTACGAGCAGTACTTC. It translates to CAWSVLPGLAGPYEQYF. The full variable domain, its missing parts supplied by reference TRBV30 and TRBJ2-7, is SQTIHQWPATLVQPVGSPLSLECTVEGTSNPNLYWYRQAAGRGLQLLFYSVGIGQISSEVPQNLSASRPQDRQFILSSKKLLLSDSGFYLCAWSVLPGLAGPYEQYFGPGTRLTVT.

The V and J genes are TRBV28 and TRBJ1-5, with D unresolved. V was shortened by 6 bases and J by 6 bases, with 12 bases between the two germline ends. The CDR3 spans 13 residues. Looked up from germline, CDR1 is MDHEN and CDR2 is SYDVKM. CDR3 in DNA: TGTGCCAGCAGCCCGTTAACAACTCAGCCCCAGCATTTT. It translates to CASSPLTTQPQHF.

In this sample, this clone turned up a few times. Here the CDR3 reads CASSEGARIPREQFF. The CDR3 nucleotides read TGTGCCAGTAGCGAGGGGGCCCGCATACCTCGTGAGCAGTTCTTC. The chain couples TRBV19 to TRBJ2-1; 7 nucleotides line up with TRBD1. V dropped 6 bases and J dropped 9; count of bases not matched to a gene: 14. The CDR3 totals 15 residues. CDR1 LNHDA and CDR2 SQIVND come from the germline V gene (reference sequence). Drawing the rest from reference TRBV19 and TRBJ2-1, the complete variable domain is DGGITQSPKYLFRKEGQNVTLSCEQNLNHDAMYWYRQDPGQGLRLIYYSQIVNDFQKGDIAEGYSVSREKKESFPLTVTSAQKNPTAFYLCASSEGARIPREQFFGPGTRLTVL.

The gene calls are TRBV28 and TRBJ1-4; no definite D call. The CDR3 length is 13 residues. V was trimmed by 6 bases and J by 4 bases, leaving 9 bases between them. Germline CDR1 MDHEN, CDR2 SYDVKM. The CDR3 sequence: CASRRSLNEKLFF. DNA of the CDR3: TGTGCCAGCAGGCGGAGCCTTAATGAAAAACTGTTTTTT.

This clone was detected many times. The chain uses TRBV28 and TRBJ1-1, with TRBD1 matching over 7 bases. V lost 2 bases and J lost 10; bases outside the gene matches: 10. Germline CDR1 is MDHEN and CDR2 is SYDVKM. The CDR3 spans 14 residues. As DNA, the CDR3 is TGTGCCAGCAGTTTAGCTACAGGGGATAATAGAGCTTTCTTT. Its protein product is CASSLATGDNRAFF.

This clone was picked up one time. This chain joins TRBV27 and TRBJ2-3; TRBD2 matches 8 bases. Germline CDR1 reads MNHEY; CDR2 reads SMNVEV (reference sequence). The CDR3 is 14 residues long. With V trimmed by 4 bases and J by 4 bases, 4 bases remained unmatched. The CDR3 here is CASSSRGGADTQYF. CDR3 DNA: TGTGCCAGCAGTTCCCGGGGGGGTGCAGATACGCAGTATTTT.

The rearrangement uses TRBV27 and TRBJ2-7; 10 nucleotides match TRBD1. Germline values: CDR1 MNHEY, CDR2 SMNVEV (reference sequence). This CDR3 has 15 amino acids. Losses at the gene ends were 6 bases for V and 3 bases for J; bases not matched to a gene: 8. CDR3 sequence (DNA): TGTGCCAGCAGCCGACCCGGGACAGGGGTCTACGAGCAGTACTTC. Its protein is CASSRPGTGVYEQYF.

CDR3 sequence: CASSRAGGGQNEQFF. In DNA, the CDR3 is TGTGCCAGCAGCAGGGCAGGGGGAGGTCAGAATGAGCAGTTCTTC. The V gene is TRBV11-3, the J gene TRBJ2-1; D is perhaps TRBD1 (7 bases). Germline V CDR1 and CDR2: SGHNT, YENEEA. V lost 5 bases and J lost 7, with 18 bases in between. This CDR3 has 15 amino acids.

The gene calls are TRBV5-1 and TRBJ2-7; the D gene is possibly TRBD1 (6 bases). The germline gives CDR1 SGHRS, CDR2 YFSETQ. V was clipped by 2 bases and J by 7 bases, with 13 bases between them. This CDR3 comprises 13 residues. CDR3 in DNA: TGCGCCAGCAGCTTCTACAGGGAAGGAGAGCAGTACTTC. Protein sequence: CASSFYREGEQYF.

The chain is built from TRBV24-1 and TRBJ2-3; 8 nucleotides align to TRBD1. V lost 4 bases, J lost 4 bases, and 6 bases stayed unmatched. CDR1 KGHDR and CDR2 SFDVKD come from the germline V gene. The CDR3 consists of 15 residues. The CDR3 here is CATSDPGQGADTQYF. The CDR3 DNA reads as TGTGCCACCAGTGACCCCGGACAGGGTGCAGATACGCAGTATTTT.

The rearrangement uses TRBV4-1 and TRBJ1-4, with 8 nucleotides matching TRBD1. The junction had 11 bases not matched to a gene; V was cut back by 3 bases and J by 8 bases. The CDR3 covers 16 residues. Germline loops: CDR1 MGHRA, CDR2 YSYEKL. The CDR3 loop is CASSHPGQGYREKLFF. The CDR3 DNA reads TGCGCCAGCAGCCATCCTGGACAGGGTTATAGAGAAAAACTGTTTTTT.

The chain joins TRBV16 to TRBJ1-4; the D is unclear. Germline loops: CDR1 KGHSY, CDR2 FQNENV. The V end lost 0 bases, the J end lost 8 bases, and 10 bases lay between the germline ends. The CDR3 is 14 residues long. CDR3 DNA: TGTGCCAGCAGCCAATCGCGGGGTTACGAAAAACTGTTTTTT. Amino acid sequence: CASSQSRGYEKLFF.

This chain joins TRBV9 and TRBJ2-3, with 14 bases that match TRBD2. The junction had 6 bases not matched to a gene; V was cut back by 3 bases and J by 3 bases. This CDR3 is built from 17 residues. Germline V gene data show CDR1 as SGDLS and CDR2 as YYNGEE. The CDR3 reads CASSAGLAGVKTDTQYF. CDR3 bases: TGTGCCAGCAGCGCGGGACTAGCGGGAGTTAAAACAGATACGCAGTATTTT.